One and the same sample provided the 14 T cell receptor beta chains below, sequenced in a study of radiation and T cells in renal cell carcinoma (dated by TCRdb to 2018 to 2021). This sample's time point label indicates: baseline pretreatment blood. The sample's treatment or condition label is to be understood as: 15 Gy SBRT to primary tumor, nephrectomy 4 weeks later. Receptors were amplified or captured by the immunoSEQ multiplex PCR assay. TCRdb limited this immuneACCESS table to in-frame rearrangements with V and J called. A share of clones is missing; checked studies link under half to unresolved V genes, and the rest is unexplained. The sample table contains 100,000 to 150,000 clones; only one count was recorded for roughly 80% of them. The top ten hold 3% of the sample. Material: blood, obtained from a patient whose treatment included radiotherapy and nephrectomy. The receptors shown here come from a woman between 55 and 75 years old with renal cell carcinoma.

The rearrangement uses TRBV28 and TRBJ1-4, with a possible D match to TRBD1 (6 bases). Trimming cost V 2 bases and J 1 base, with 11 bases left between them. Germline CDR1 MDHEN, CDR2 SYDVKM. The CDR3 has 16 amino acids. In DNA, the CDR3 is TGTGCCAGCAGTTTAGGTACAGGGTTAACTAATGAAAAACTGTTTTTT. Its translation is CASSLGTGLTNEKLFF.

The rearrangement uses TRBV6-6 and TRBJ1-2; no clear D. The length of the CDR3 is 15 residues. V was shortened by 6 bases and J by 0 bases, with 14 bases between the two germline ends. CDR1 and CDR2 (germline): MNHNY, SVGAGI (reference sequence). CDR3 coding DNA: TGTGCCAGCAGATCCTCCGGGGAAGCTAACTATGGCTACACCTTC. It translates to CASRSSGEANYGYTF.

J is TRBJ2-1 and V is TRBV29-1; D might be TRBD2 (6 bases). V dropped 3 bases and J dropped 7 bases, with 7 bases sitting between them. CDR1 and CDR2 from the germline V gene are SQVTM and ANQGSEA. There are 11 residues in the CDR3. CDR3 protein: CSVDGGNEQFF. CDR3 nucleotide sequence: TGCAGCGTTGACGGAGGGAATGAGCAGTTCTTC.

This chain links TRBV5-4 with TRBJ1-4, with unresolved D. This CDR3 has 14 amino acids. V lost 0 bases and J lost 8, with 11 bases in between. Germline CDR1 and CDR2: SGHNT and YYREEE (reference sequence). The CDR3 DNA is TGTGCCAGCAGCTTGGTAGGGTCGGAGGAAAAACTGTTTTTT. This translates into CASSLVGSEEKLFF.

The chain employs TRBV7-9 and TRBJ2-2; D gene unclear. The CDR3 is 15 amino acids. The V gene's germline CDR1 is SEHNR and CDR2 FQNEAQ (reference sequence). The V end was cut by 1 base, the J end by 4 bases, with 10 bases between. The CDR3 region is CASSLGVMGTGELFF. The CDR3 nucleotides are TGTGCCAGCAGCTTAGGAGTTATGGGCACCGGGGAGCTGTTTTTT.

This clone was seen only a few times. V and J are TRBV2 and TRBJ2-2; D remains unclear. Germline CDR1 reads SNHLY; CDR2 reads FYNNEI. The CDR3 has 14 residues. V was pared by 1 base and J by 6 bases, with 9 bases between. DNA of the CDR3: TGTGCCAGCAGTGAAGATAGCTTCCCCGGGGAGCTGTTTTTT. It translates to CASSEDSFPGELFF.

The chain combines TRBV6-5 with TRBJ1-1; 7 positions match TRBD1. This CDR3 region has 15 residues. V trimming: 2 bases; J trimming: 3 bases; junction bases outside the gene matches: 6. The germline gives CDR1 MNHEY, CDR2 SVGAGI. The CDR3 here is CASSYNRGGDTEAFF. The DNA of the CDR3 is TGTGCCAGCAGTTACAACAGGGGAGGGGACACTGAAGCTTTCTTT.

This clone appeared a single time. Here the CDR3 DNA reads TGTGCCAGCACCAAAGCGGGAGGGGGGTTCAATGAGCAGTTCTTC. Translation: CASTKAGGGFNEQFF. The chain uses TRBV28 and TRBJ2-1; 10 bases fit TRBD2. V lost 7 bases and J lost 6; bases outside the gene matches: 9. The CDR3 totals 15 residues. The germline CDR1 and CDR2 sequences are MDHEN and SYDVKM.

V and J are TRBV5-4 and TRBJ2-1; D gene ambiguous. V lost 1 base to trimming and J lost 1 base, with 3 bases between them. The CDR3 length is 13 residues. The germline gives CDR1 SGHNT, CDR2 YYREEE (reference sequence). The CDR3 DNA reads TGTGCCAGCAGCTTGTGGTCCTACAATGAGCAGTTCTTC. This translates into CASSLWSYNEQFF.

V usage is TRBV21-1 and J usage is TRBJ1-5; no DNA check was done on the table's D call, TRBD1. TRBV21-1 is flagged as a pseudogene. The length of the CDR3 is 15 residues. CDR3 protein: CASSKVGQGDQPQHF. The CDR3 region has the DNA TGTGCCAGCAGCAAAGTAGGGCAGGGGGATCAGCCCCAGCATTTT.

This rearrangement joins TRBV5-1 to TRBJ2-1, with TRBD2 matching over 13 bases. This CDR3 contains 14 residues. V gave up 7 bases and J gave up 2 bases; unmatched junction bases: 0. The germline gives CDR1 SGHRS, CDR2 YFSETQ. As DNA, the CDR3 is TGCGCCAGCGGGACTAGCGGGACCTACAATGAGCAGTTCTTC. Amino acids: CASGTSGTYNEQFF.

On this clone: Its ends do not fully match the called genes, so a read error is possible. DNA for the CDR3: TGTGCCAGCAGCTTGAGCGGGACTAGCTCCCACGAGCAGTACTTC. Its translation: CASSLSGTSSHEQYF. The V and J genes are TRBV5-4 and TRBJ2-5, with 9 positions matching TRBD2. Near its end, the DNA agrees better with TRBJ2-7, so the J call may be wrong. The CDR3 has 15 residues. CDR1 SGHNT and CDR2 YYREEE come from the germline V gene (reference sequence).

CDR3 bases: TGCGCCAGCAGCTTGGTCATAGCGGGAGCCCACAATGAGCAGTTCTTC. Protein sequence: CASSLVIAGAHNEQFF. The V gene is TRBV5-1, the J gene TRBJ2-1; 9 bases line up with TRBD2. This CDR3 region has 16 residues. Germline loops: CDR1 SGHRS, CDR2 YFSETQ. Trimming removed 0 bases from V and 5 bases from J; junction bases left unmatched: 6.

The CDR3: CASSQTGTGVLYTEAFF. In DNA, the CDR3 is TGTGCCAGTAGTCAAACCGGGACAGGGGTCCTGTACACTGAAGCTTTCTTT. The chain couples TRBV19 to TRBJ1-1, with 10 nucleotides matching TRBD1. This CDR3 is built from 17 residues. The junction had 12 bases not matched to a gene; V was cut back by 5 bases and J by 3 bases. Germline lookup yields CDR1 LNHDA and CDR2 SQIVND (reference sequence).